This T cell receptor beta chain was sequenced for a study of blood T cell repertoires in COVID-19. CDR3 length: 13 amino acids. Trimming removed 6 bases from V and 5 bases from J; junction bases left unmatched: 7. Measured with immunoSEQ multiplex PCR; TCRdb has only the in-frame clones, and not every one. This table holds 200,000 to 250,000 clones, around 89% found once. The rearrangement joins TRBV12-3 or TRBV12-4 to TRBJ2-7, with 7 bases lining up with TRBD1. Sample: PBMCs or T cells enriched from blood (not recorded which). The clonotype was recovered from a man aged 50 to 59 who had been exposed to COVID-19. Here the CDR3 DNA reads TGTGCCAGCAGCATGACAGGGTATAACGAGCAGTACTTC. It specifies CASSMTGYNEQYF.